Each of the 16 T cell receptor beta chains below was sequenced from the same sample in a study of regulatory and conventional T cells in RAG deficiency. The method was immunoSEQ multiplex PCR; TCRdb's version includes in-frame clones alone and lacks a portion of them. The table has under 35,000 clones, 85% to 90% seen once. This sample also belongs to another study, concerning regulatory T cells. That investigation notes: The PCR used 52 TRBV and 13 TRBJ primers.

What was sequenced was CD8+ T cells sorted from blood. Receptors originate from a human donor in good health.

The J gene is TRBJ1-1, the V gene TRBV6-1; D not certain. Deletions cut 2 bases from V and 8 bases from J, with 6 bases between. The CDR3 has 11 residues. CDR1 and CDR2 (germline): MNHNS, SASEGT. The CDR3 region is CASSESLEAFF. The CDR3 DNA sequence: TGTGCCAGCAGTGAATCGCTGGAAGCTTTCTTT.

The chain's CDR3 is CASSPGQTYGYTF. DNA for the CDR3: TGTGCCAGTAGTCCGGGACAGACCTATGGCTACACCTTC. The V gene is TRBV19, the J gene TRBJ1-2; 7 bases fit TRBD1. The junction had 4 bases not matched to a gene; V was cut back by 5 bases and J by 4 bases. The CDR3 is made up of 13 amino acids. CDR1 and CDR2 (germline): LNHDA, SQIVND (reference sequence).

The V gene is TRBV11-2, the J gene TRBJ2-3; a weak D match, TRBD1 (6 bases). V lost 3 bases and J 4 bases, leaving 14 bases between the germline ends. Per the germline V gene, CDR1 is SGHAT and CDR2 is FQNNGV. The CDR3 loop spans 15 amino acids. DNA of the CDR3: TGTGCCAGCAGCTTCAGGGGCCGAGGGGCAGATACGCAGTATTTT. Encoded protein: CASSFRGRGADTQYF.

The chain joins TRBV15 to TRBJ2-5; the D is unclear. This CDR3 spans 14 amino acids. Germline V gene data show CDR1 as LNHNV and CDR2 as YYDKDF (reference sequence). The germline V and J ends were trimmed by 0 bases and 5 bases, with 10 bases remaining between them. The CDR3 sequence is CATSRELARETQYF. The CDR3 nucleotides are TGTGCCACCAGCAGAGAATTGGCCCGGGAGACCCAGTACTTC.

V is TRBV2 and J is TRBJ1-2, with 8 bases lining up with TRBD1. Germline lookup yields CDR1 SNHLY and CDR2 FYNNEI. Trimming cost V 6 bases and J 4 bases; bases outside gene matches: 10. CDR3 size: 15 residues. CDR3: CASSPGTGGGYGYTF. Here the CDR3 DNA reads TGTGCCAGCAGCCCGGGGACAGGAGGTGGCTATGGCTACACCTTC.

This chain joins TRBV6-1 and TRBJ1-1; TRBD1 agrees at 7 bases. The germline V gene encodes CDR1 MNHNS and CDR2 SASEGT. This CDR3 comprises 11 residues. Trimming removed 6 bases from V and 12 bases from J; junction bases left unmatched: 7. Here the CDR3 reads CASRTGIKTFF. The CDR3 DNA reads TGTGCCAGCAGGACAGGGATTAAGACTTTCTTT.

The rearrangement links TRBV5-4 to TRBJ1-2, with no clear D. The V gene lost 2 bases and the J gene lost 3 bases, with 5 bases spanning the gap. The CDR3 is 12 residues long. CDR1 is SGHNT and CDR2 is YYREEE in the germline V gene (reference sequence). The CDR3: CASSLYDYGYTF. In nucleotides, the CDR3 is TGTGCCAGCAGCTTATACGACTATGGCTACACCTTC.

This chain links TRBV27 with TRBJ1-6; no reliable D call. The ends were cut back, 5 bases at V and 8 bases at J, with 10 bases in the middle. CDR3 size: 13 residues. Germline V gene lookup returns CDR1 MNHEY and CDR2 SMNVEV (reference sequence). The CDR3 nucleotides read TGTGCCAGCAGTGGACGGGAATATTCACCCCTCCACTTT. Protein product: CASSGREYSPLHF.

V is TRBV7-9 and J is TRBJ2-1; possibly TRBD1 for D (5 bases). The CDR3 runs to 15 residues. Germline lookup yields CDR1 SEHNR and CDR2 FQNEAQ (reference sequence). V gave up 5 bases and J gave up 2 bases, with 13 bases separating them. This CDR3 is CASSLGASPYNEQFF. For the CDR3, the DNA is TGTGCCAGCAGCCTAGGGGCCAGCCCCTACAATGAGCAGTTCTTC.

This clone has only one observation. This chain links TRBV6-5 with TRBJ2-5, with 7 nucleotides matching TRBD1. Trimming took 2 bases from V and 5 from J; bases not matched to a gene: 8. The CDR3 contains 15 residues. The germline gives CDR1 MNHEY, CDR2 SVGAGI. The CDR3 sequence: CASSYGRGLLETQYF. The CDR3 coding sequence is TGTGCCAGCAGTTACGGAAGGGGGCTCCTCGAGACCCAGTACTTC.

The chain links TRBV5-4 to TRBJ2-7; TRBD1 matches 10 bases. Unmatched junction bases numbered 10, after V lost 4 bases and J lost 3 bases. The CDR3 runs to 16 residues. Germline V lookup: CDR1 SGHNT, CDR2 YYREEE (reference sequence). The CDR3 sequence is CASSHPGTGDLYEQYF. The CDR3 region has the DNA TGTGCCAGCAGCCACCCCGGGACAGGGGATCTCTACGAGCAGTACTTC.

This sequence joins TRBV2 and TRBJ1-2; D is unresolved. Germline V CDR1 and CDR2: SNHLY, FYNNEI. The V end was cut by 7 bases, the J end by 6 bases, with 6 bases between. This CDR3 has 10 residues. In DNA, the CDR3 is TGTGCCAGCAAGGATCATGGCTACACCTTC. It translates to CASKDHGYTF.

The rearrangement uses TRBV5-1 and TRBJ2-1; the match to TRBD2 covers 8 bases. Germline CDR1 is SGHRS and CDR2 is YFSETQ. Losses at the gene ends were 0 bases for V and 8 bases for J; bases not matched to a gene: 13. The CDR3 totals 17 residues. As DNA, the CDR3 is TGCGCCAGCAGCTTGGCCTGCGGGGCGGGGGGTGGAGATGAGCAGTTCTTC. Protein product: CASSLACGAGGGDEQFF.

The chain joins TRBV7-9 to TRBJ2-1, with a possible D match to TRBD2 (5 bases). CDR1 and CDR2 (germline): SEHNR, FQNEAQ (reference sequence). Trimming took 5 bases from V and 5 from J, leaving 28 bases between them. The CDR3 is 19 amino acids. The CDR3 region is CASSLSIETLAAEDNEQFF. In DNA, the CDR3 is TGTGCCAGCAGCCTCTCGATCGAGACTCTAGCTGCGGAGGACAATGAGCAGTTCTTC.

Points on this clone: The junction does not match germline at one end; this may be a read error. This chain joins TRBV19 and TRBJ2-1; 9 bases map to TRBD1. The germline V gene encodes CDR1 LNHDA and CDR2 SQIVND (reference sequence). The CDR3 length is 15 residues. CDR3 DNA: TGTGCCAGTAGTATATCCGGGACAGGGTACACTGAGCAGTTCTTC. Amino acids: CASSISGTGYTEQFF.

The V and J genes are TRBV19 and TRBJ2-1, with a tentative D call TRBD2 (5 bases). Germline values: CDR1 LNHDA, CDR2 SQIVND (reference sequence). This CDR3 region has 15 residues. Trimming stripped 1 base from V and 3 bases from J, with 10 bases between. The CDR3 loop reads CASSIGGADYNEQFF. The CDR3 coding sequence is TGTGCCAGTAGTATAGGGGGAGCGGACTACAATGAGCAGTTCTTC. Using reference TRBV19 and TRBJ2-1 for the parts outside the CDR3, the full variable domain is DGGITQSPKYLFRKEGQNVTLSCEQNLNHDAMYWYRQDPGQGLRLIYYSQIVNDFQKGDIAEGYSVSREKKESFPLTVTSAQKNPTAFYLCASSIGGADYNEQFFGPGTRLTVL.